The 30 T cell receptor beta chains presented below share a single source sample, sequenced in a study of cytomegalovirus exposure and HLA in healthy donors. Primers: 60 Vbeta forward and 13 Jbeta reverse. Using immunoSEQ multiplex PCR, the repertoire was profiled, and TCRdb retains in-frame clones only, with some absent. Of over 130,000 clones in the sample, about four fifths are singletons; the top ten hold around 6.6%. Input material: PBMCs. These receptors came from a woman aged 40 to 50 in good health and CMV-seropositive.

V and J are TRBV29-1 and TRBJ1-1; D might be TRBD1 (6 bases). CDR1 is SQVTM and CDR2 is ANQGSEA in the germline V gene. The CDR3 is 14 amino acids. V lost 4 bases, J lost 1 base, and 13 bases lay in between. CDR3 in DNA: TGCAGCGTTGCTTTGGGGGGGCCGAACACTGAAGCTTTCTTT. It translates to CSVALGGPNTEAFF.

The chain couples TRBV7-2 to TRBJ1-5; 8 bases are a match to TRBD1. This CDR3 is built from 13 residues. Germline V CDR1 and CDR2: SGHTA, FQGNSA. V lost 3 bases and J lost 5; bases outside the gene matches: 0. Written as DNA, the CDR3 is TGTGCCAGCAGCTTGACAGGGGATCAGCCCCAGCATTTT. It yields the protein CASSLTGDQPQHF.

This clone was seen a single time. The chain is built from TRBV7-6 and TRBJ2-5; 7 bases map to TRBD1. V lost 6 bases to trimming and J lost 4 bases; unmatched junction nucleotides: 8. The CDR3 sequence is 14 residues long. Germline CDR1 and CDR2: SGHVS and FNYEAQ. The chain's CDR3 is CASSLTPGGETQYF. Written as DNA, the CDR3 is TGTGCCAGCAGTTTAACCCCAGGGGGAGAGACCCAGTACTTC.

This clone was seen only once. The sample carries other DNA sequences with the same CDR3. The rearrangement links TRBV10-3 to TRBJ1-5; D is perhaps TRBD1 (5 bases). V was clipped by 2 bases and J by 0 bases, with 8 bases between them. This CDR3 has 15 residues. CDR1 and CDR2 (germline): ENHRY, SYGVKD. CDR3 protein: CAISEGAYSNQPQHF. The CDR3 region has the DNA TGTGCCATCAGTGAGGGGGCCTATAGCAATCAGCCCCAGCATTTT.

The rearrangement joins TRBV5-1 to TRBJ2-2; the match to TRBD1 covers 7 bases. The CDR3 extends over 16 amino acids. Losses at the gene ends were 0 bases for V and 5 bases for J; bases not matched to a gene: 7. Germline V gene data show CDR1 as SGHRS and CDR2 as YFSETQ. The CDR3, as DNA: TGCGCCAGCAGCTTGGTAGGACAGGAACTTACCGGGGAGCTGTTTTTT. Translated, it gives CASSLVGQELTGELFF.

The chain recombines TRBV5-1 with TRBJ2-1; 7 positions agree with TRBD1. The CDR3 is made up of 16 amino acids. V shed 4 bases, J shed 2 bases, and the junction held 9 bases outside the gene matches. Per the germline V gene, CDR1 is SGHRS and CDR2 is YFSETQ. CDR3 protein: CASSAGGTNTYNEQFF. The CDR3, as DNA: TGCGCCAGCAGCGCAGGGGGAACGAACACCTACAATGAGCAGTTCTTC.

The rearrangement uses TRBV5-6 and TRBJ1-1; TRBD1 aligns across 7 bases. The CDR3 extends over 13 amino acids. V shed 5 bases and J 0 bases; nucleotides not matched to a gene: 1. CDR1 and CDR2 from the germline V gene are SGHDT and YYEEEE. CDR3 region: CASRGQLNTEAFF. The CDR3, as DNA: TGTGCCAGCAGGGGACAGTTGAACACTGAAGCTTTCTTT.

Turning to this clone: One end of the junction fails to match germline, which may point to a read error. The chain carries TRBV7-9 and TRBJ2-1; no clear D gene. Germline V CDR1 and CDR2: SEHNR, FQNEAQ (reference sequence). This CDR3 is built from 12 residues. DNA for the CDR3: TGTTCCAGCAGCTTCAAGACTAATGAGCAGTTCTTC. Translation: CSSSFKTNEQFF.

This clone was counted between two and nine times. The gene calls are TRBV6-1 and TRBJ2-1; TRBD2 agrees at 13 bases. With 4 bases clipped from V and 7 bases from J, the junction kept 7 bases outside the gene matches. The CDR3 covers 16 residues. Germline CDR1 and CDR2: MNHNS and SASEGT. The CDR3 coding sequence is TGTGCCAGCAGTGGAAGGACTAGCGGGAGCAGGAATGAGCAGTTCTTC. Translating gives CASSGRTSGSRNEQFF.

The chain recombines TRBV28 with TRBJ2-7, with TRBD2 matching 12 bases. This CDR3 is 22 amino acids long. Germline trimming cut 5 bases from V and 2 bases from J; bases unmatched to any gene: 25. Looked up from germline, CDR1 is MDHEN and CDR2 is SYDVKM. The CDR3 is CASSPKGGVLAGGPAPPYEQYF. The CDR3 region has the DNA TGTGCCAGCAGTCCCAAGGGGGGGGTGCTAGCGGGAGGGCCAGCCCCACCCTACGAGCAGTACTTC.

This sequence joins TRBV19 and TRBJ2-2, with D unclear. CDR3 length: 15 amino acids. Trimming shortened V by 1 base and J by 5 bases, and 11 bases separated the two germline ends. Per the germline V gene, CDR1 is LNHDA and CDR2 is SQIVND (reference sequence). The CDR3 here is CASSIGALGTGELFF. The CDR3 nucleotides are TGTGCCAGTAGTATAGGAGCCCTCGGGACCGGGGAGCTGTTTTTT.

The chain employs TRBV19 and TRBJ1-2; 7 bases are shared with TRBD1. Germline V lookup: CDR1 LNHDA, CDR2 SQIVND (reference sequence). The CDR3 covers 15 residues. V lost 3 bases and J lost 6; bases outside the gene matches: 10. Here the CDR3 reads CASSIHLDRVNGYTF. CDR3 coding DNA: TGTGCCAGTAGTATCCATCTCGACAGGGTGAATGGCTACACCTTC.

This clone appeared a few times. The CDR3 bases are TGTGCCAGCAGTTTGCTCTCCTATCCTATCGGGGAGCTGTTTTTT. Amino acid sequence: CASSLLSYPIGELFF. The genes are TRBV27 and TRBJ2-2, with no clear D. This CDR3 has 15 residues. V gave up 3 bases and J gave up 7 bases, with 15 bases separating them. Germline-derived CDR1 and CDR2 are MNHEY and SMNVEV (reference sequence).

This sequence joins TRBV6-1 and TRBJ2-3, with 10 bases lining up with TRBD2. Germline loops: CDR1 MNHNS, CDR2 SASEGT. Trimming removed 1 base from V and 7 bases from J; junction bases left unmatched: 11. The CDR3 totals 17 residues. The chain's CDR3 is CASSEGWASGSRYTQYF. The CDR3, as DNA: TGTGCCAGCAGTGAAGGTTGGGCTAGCGGGAGTCGCTATACGCAGTATTTT.

The chain has TRBV5-1 and TRBJ2-5; the D gene is possibly TRBD2 (6 bases). Germline lookup yields CDR1 SGHRS and CDR2 YFSETQ. The V and J ends lost 5 bases and 4 bases respectively, with 15 bases between them. The CDR3 has 14 residues. The CDR3 sequence is CASRMGKGLETQYF. The CDR3 nucleotides are TGCGCCAGCAGGATGGGAAAGGGACTAGAGACCCAGTACTTC. The full variable domain, completed using reference TRBV5-1 and TRBJ2-5, is KAGVTQTPRYLIKTRGQQVTLSCSPISGHRSVSWYQQTPGQGLQFLFEYFSETQRNKGNFPGRFSGRQFSNSRSEMNVSTLELGDSALYLCASRMGKGLETQYFGPGTRLLVL.

Turning to this clone: At one end the junction does not follow the germline gene, possibly because of a read error. CDR3 in DNA: TGTTCCAGCAGCTTATTGGGTCGGGGGGAGACCCAGTACTTC. Amino acid sequence: CSSSLLGRGETQYF. J is TRBJ2-5 and V is TRBV7-9; perhaps TRBD2 as D (6 bases). Germline lookup yields CDR1 SEHNR and CDR2 FQNEAQ (reference sequence). This CDR3 is built from 14 residues.

The chain employs TRBV4-1 and TRBJ2-1; D is unclear. Germline V gene sequence: CDR1 MGHRA, CDR2 YSYEKL. The CDR3 consists of 13 residues. V dropped 0 bases and J dropped 4 bases, with 4 bases sitting between them. Here the CDR3 DNA reads TGCGCCAGCAGCCAAGATGAGTACAATGAGCAGTTCTTC. Translating gives CASSQDEYNEQFF.

The CDR3 region has the DNA TGTGCCAGCAGCTTAGGACAGGGATTCTACGAGCAGTACTTC. Protein product: CASSLGQGFYEQYF. The rearrangement links TRBV7-2 to TRBJ2-7, with 7 bases lining up with TRBD1. Germline CDR1 is SGHTA and CDR2 is FQGNSA. The CDR3 totals 14 residues. Trimming removed 1 base from V and 3 bases from J; junction bases left unmatched: 3.

The chain combines TRBV5-6 with TRBJ1-1; weak D call: TRBD1 (5 bases). This CDR3 region has 13 residues. With 4 bases removed from V and 1 base from J, the gap between germline ends came to 8 bases. Germline loops: CDR1 SGHDT, CDR2 YYEEEE. CDR3 nucleotide sequence: TGTGCCAGCAGCCCCGGACAGAACACTGAAGCTTTCTTT. This encodes CASSPGQNTEAFF. The complete variable domain, with remaining parts taken from reference TRBV5-6 and TRBJ1-1, reads DAGVTQSPTHLIKTRGQQVTLRCSPKSGHDTVSWYQQALGQGPQFIFQYYEEEERQRGNFPDRFSGHQFPNYSSELNVNALLLGDSALYLCASSPGQNTEAFFGQGTRLTVV.

The chain links TRBV28 to TRBJ1-5, with D uncertain. With 3 bases removed from V and 5 bases from J, the gap between germline ends came to 5 bases. Germline CDR1 and CDR2: MDHEN and SYDVKM. The CDR3 runs to 12 residues. CDR3 loop: CASSFSDQPQHF. CDR3 DNA sequence: TGTGCCAGCAGTTTTTCCGATCAGCCCCAGCATTTT.

The chain links TRBV28 to TRBJ2-7; 8 bases fit TRBD1. This CDR3 is 15 amino acids long. J lost 2 bases, V lost 4 bases, and 7 bases had no gene match. CDR1 is MDHEN, CDR2 SYDVKM, per germline. The CDR3 region is CASSSRRTGTYEQYF. For the CDR3, the DNA is TGTGCCAGCAGTTCCCGGCGGACAGGGACCTACGAGCAGTACTTC.

The V gene is TRBV10-1, the J gene TRBJ2-1; TRBD2 matches 11 bases. Germline lookup yields CDR1 WNHNN and CDR2 SYGVQD (reference sequence). This CDR3 is 17 amino acids long. After removal of 4 bases from V and 0 bases from J, the junction contained 5 bases not matched to a gene. The CDR3 DNA reads as TGCGCCAGCAGTGGAGAGGGACTAGCGGCCTCCTACAATGAGCAGTTCTTC. This translates into CASSGEGLAASYNEQFF.

The chain employs TRBV7-9 and TRBJ2-7; 8 nucleotides agree with TRBD2. The CDR3 runs to 12 residues. V lost 2 bases and J lost 7; bases outside the gene matches: 1. CDR1 and CDR2 from the germline V gene are SEHNR and FQNEAQ (reference sequence). As DNA, the CDR3 is TGTGCCAGCAGCTTATTAGCGGGAGAGCAGTACTTC. Amino acid sequence: CASSLLAGEQYF.

The genes are TRBV5-1 and TRBJ1-5; 7 positions agree with TRBD1. This CDR3 contains 14 residues. Germline V lookup: CDR1 SGHRS, CDR2 YFSETQ. Trimming at V came to 1 base and at J to 4 bases, leaving 2 bases not matched to a gene. CDR3 nucleotides: TGCGCCAGCAGCTTGACAGGGGTTAATCAGCCCCAGCATTTT. It yields the protein CASSLTGVNQPQHF.

The chain has TRBV28 and TRBJ1-4; D call uncertain. The V gene lost 6 bases and the J gene lost 5 bases, with 25 bases spanning the gap. The CDR3 extends over 18 amino acids. Germline V gives CDR1 MDHEN, CDR2 SYDVKM. The DNA of the CDR3 is TGTGCCAGCAGAAACTCCCAATTATACTTGACGGGGAATGAAAAACTGTTTTTT. Protein sequence: CASRNSQLYLTGNEKLFF.

The rearrangement uses TRBV14 and TRBJ2-7; a possible D gene is TRBD1 (5 bases). Per germline, CDR1 SGHDN and CDR2 FVKESK. The germline V and J ends were trimmed by 1 base and 1 base, with 14 bases remaining between them. The CDR3 consists of 16 residues. The CDR3 here is CASSQVGWTYSYEQYF. CDR3 bases: TGTGCCAGCAGCCAAGTTGGCTGGACATATTCCTACGAGCAGTACTTC.

The chain links TRBV15 to TRBJ2-7, with TRBD2 identical over 8 bases. Trimming removed 3 bases from V and 5 bases from J; junction bases left unmatched: 9. CDR1 is LNHNV, CDR2 YYDKDF, per germline (reference sequence). The CDR3 consists of 15 residues. CDR3 coding DNA: TGTGCCACCAGCAGTTCGAGCGGGAGAGCAAACGAGCAGTACTTC. It encodes CATSSSSGRANEQYF.

The chain links TRBV5-6 to TRBJ2-5; 7 bases are shared with TRBD2. The V and J ends lost 1 base and 5 bases, in that order; junction bases with no gene match: 11. This CDR3 comprises 16 residues. Germline V CDR1 and CDR2: SGHDT, YYEEEE. The CDR3: CASSLRVAGAGETQYF. For the CDR3, the DNA is TGTGCCAGCAGCTTGAGGGTGGCGGGAGCGGGGGAGACCCAGTACTTC.

This clone was detected only a few times. The chain couples TRBV19 to TRBJ1-2; 8 nucleotides align to TRBD1. V lost 5 bases, J lost 4 bases, and 9 bases stayed unmatched. Looked up from germline, CDR1 is LNHDA and CDR2 is SQIVND (reference sequence). CDR3 size: 15 residues. Here the CDR3 reads CASSAVPDRVYGYTF. DNA for the CDR3: TGTGCCAGTAGTGCCGTCCCGGACAGGGTCTATGGCTACACCTTC. The whole variable domain, filled in from reference TRBV19 and TRBJ1-2, reads DGGITQSPKYLFRKEGQNVTLSCEQNLNHDAMYWYRQDPGQGLRLIYYSQIVNDFQKGDIAEGYSVSREKKESFPLTVTSAQKNPTAFYLCASSAVPDRVYGYTFGSGTRLTVV.

V is TRBV27 and J is TRBJ1-1; TRBD1 might be the D (5 bases). CDR1 and CDR2 (germline): MNHEY, SMNVEV (reference sequence). The CDR3 is 13 amino acids. The V end was cut by 2 bases, the J end by 11 bases, with 15 bases between. CDR3 DNA sequence: TGTGCCAGCAGTTTAAGGGGCTATATTGGCGCTTTCTTT. It specifies CASSLRGYIGAFF.